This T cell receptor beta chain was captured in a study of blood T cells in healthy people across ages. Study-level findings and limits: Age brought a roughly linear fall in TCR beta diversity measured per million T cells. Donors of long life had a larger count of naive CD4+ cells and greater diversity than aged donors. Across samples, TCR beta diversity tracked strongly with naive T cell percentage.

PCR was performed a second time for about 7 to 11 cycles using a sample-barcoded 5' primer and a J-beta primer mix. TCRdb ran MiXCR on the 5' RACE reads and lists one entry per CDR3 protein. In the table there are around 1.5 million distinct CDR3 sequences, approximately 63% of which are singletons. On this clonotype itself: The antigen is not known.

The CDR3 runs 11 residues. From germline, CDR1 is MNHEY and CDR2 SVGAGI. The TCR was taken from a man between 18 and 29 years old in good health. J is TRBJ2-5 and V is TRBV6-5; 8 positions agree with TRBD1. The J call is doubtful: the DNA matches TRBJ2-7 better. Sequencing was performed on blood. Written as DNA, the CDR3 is TGTGCCGTAACAGGGGGATACGAGCAGTACTTC. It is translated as CAVTGGYEQYF.